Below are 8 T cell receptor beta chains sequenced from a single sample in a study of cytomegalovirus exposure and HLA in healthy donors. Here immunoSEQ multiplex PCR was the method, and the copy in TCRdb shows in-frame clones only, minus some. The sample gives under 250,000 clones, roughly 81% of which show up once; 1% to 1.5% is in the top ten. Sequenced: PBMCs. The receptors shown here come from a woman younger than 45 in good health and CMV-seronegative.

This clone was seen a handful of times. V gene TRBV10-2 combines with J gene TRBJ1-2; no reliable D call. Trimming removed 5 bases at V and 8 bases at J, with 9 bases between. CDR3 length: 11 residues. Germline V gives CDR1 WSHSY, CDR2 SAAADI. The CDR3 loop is CASSNHEGYTF. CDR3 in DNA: TGCGCCAGCAGTAACCACGAGGGCTACACCTTC.

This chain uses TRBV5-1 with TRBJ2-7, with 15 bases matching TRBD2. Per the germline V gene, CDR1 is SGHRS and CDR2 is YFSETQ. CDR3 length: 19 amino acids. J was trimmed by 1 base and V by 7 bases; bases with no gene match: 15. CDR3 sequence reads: CASYYRRTSGGAASYEQYF. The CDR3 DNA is TGCGCCAGCTACTATAGACGGACTAGCGGGGGGGCGGCATCCTACGAGCAGTACTTC.

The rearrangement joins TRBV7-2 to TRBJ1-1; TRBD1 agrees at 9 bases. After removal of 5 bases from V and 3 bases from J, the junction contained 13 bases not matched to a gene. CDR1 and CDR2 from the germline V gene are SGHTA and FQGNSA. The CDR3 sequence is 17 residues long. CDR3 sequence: CASSPPPWDRADTEAFF. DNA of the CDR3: TGTGCCAGCAGCCCTCCCCCCTGGGACAGGGCTGACACTGAAGCTTTCTTT.

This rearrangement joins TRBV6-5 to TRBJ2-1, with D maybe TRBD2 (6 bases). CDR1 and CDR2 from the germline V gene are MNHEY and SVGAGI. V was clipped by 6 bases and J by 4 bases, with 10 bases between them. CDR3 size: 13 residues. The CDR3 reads CASRRLGYNEQFF. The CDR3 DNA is TGTGCCAGCAGGCGACTAGGGTACAATGAGCAGTTCTTC.

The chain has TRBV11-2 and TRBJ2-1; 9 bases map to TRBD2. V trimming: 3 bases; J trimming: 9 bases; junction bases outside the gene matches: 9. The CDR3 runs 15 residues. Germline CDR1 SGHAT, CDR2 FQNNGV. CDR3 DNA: TGTGCCAGCAGCTTCACTAGCGGGTTCGACGGTGAGCAGTTCTTC. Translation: CASSFTSGFDGEQFF.

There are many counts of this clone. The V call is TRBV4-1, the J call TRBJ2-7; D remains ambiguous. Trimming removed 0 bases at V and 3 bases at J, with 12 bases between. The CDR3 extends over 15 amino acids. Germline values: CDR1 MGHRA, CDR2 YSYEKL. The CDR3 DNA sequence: TGCGCCAGCAGCCAAGATAGAGGTCGGTACTACGAGCAGTACTTC. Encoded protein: CASSQDRGRYYEQYF.

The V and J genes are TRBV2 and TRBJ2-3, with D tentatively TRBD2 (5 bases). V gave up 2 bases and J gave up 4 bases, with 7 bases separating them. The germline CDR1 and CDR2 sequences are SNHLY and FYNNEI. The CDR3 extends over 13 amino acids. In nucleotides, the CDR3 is TGTGCCAGCAGTGAACTAGCTCCAGATACGCAGTATTTT. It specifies CASSELAPDTQYF.

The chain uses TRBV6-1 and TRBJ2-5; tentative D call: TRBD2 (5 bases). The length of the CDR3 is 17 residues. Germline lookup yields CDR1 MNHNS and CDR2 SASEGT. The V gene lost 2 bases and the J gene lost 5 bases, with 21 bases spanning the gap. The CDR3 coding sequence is TGTGCCAGCAGTGAATTAGGGCTAGCACTGAGCTCCGAGACCCAGTACTTC. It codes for CASSELGLALSSETQYF.